The rows below give T cell receptor beta chains drawn from one sample of a study of CD8 T cells in ankylosing spondylitis. TCRdb used MiXCR to reprocess the 5' RACE reads, holding one entry per CDR3 protein. Of roughly 200,000 distinct CDR3 sequences in the sample, over 10% were seen once. The sample comprised blood, either unsorted or a sorted T cell fraction (not recorded which). Every receptor here comes from a male donor with ankylosing spondylitis or in good health (not recorded which). CDR3s include the opening cysteine and the closing phenylalanine or tryptophan.

>TRBV5-1|TRBJ2-1|15
CASSFLGLAGDEQFF
>TRBV27|TRBJ2-7|14
CASSPGTAVGEQYF
>TRBV18|TRBJ1-4|12
CASSNFREKLFF
>TRBV7-9|TRBJ2-3|15
CASSLDLASYDTQYF
>TRBV6-1|TRBJ2-4|16
CAIFTAGPIAKNIQYF
>TRBV12-3/TRBV12-4|TRBJ2-1|14
CASSYYTSYNEQFF
>TRBV7-7|TRBJ2-1|14
CASSRRDDYNEQFF
>TRBV5-1|TRBJ1-2|11
CASSTGLGYTF
>TRBV9|TRBJ2-2|13
CASSVGGTGELFF
>TRBV25-1|TRBJ1-1|11
CASRTNTEAFF
>TRBV25-1|TRBJ2-3|13
CASSENRADTQYF
>TRBV5-1|TRBJ2-7|15
CASSLGQGPAYEQYF
>TRBV7-9|TRBJ2-3|15
CASSVGGVTTDTQYF
>TRBV20-1|TRBJ2-5|15
CSASFGSGLQETQYF
>TRBV15|TRBJ1-4|15
CATSREQGSYEKLFF
>TRBV6-1|TRBJ2-2|17
CASSRPPPFRDTGELFF
>TRBV5-1|TRBJ1-1|15
CASSPGTAGDTEAFF
>TRBV12-3/TRBV12-4|TRBJ1-1|13
CASSLAPYTEAFF
>TRBV30|TRBJ2-1|12
CAWSLFDREQFF
>TRBV20-1|TRBJ1-1|12
CSASRRGTEAFF
>TRBV3-1|TRBJ2-5|17
CASSHPAGGRYQETQYF
>TRBV10-2|TRBJ2-7|15
CASSDQPFLYYEQYF
>TRBV27|TRBJ2-5|13
CASSFLRQETQYF
>TRBV6-5|TRBJ2-1|16
CASSSWAGVSYNEQFF
>TRBV2|TRBJ2-7|13
CASRGQGGYEQYF
>TRBV5-1|TRBJ2-5|16
CASSLALYGAWETQYF
>TRBV12-5|TRBJ2-7|15
CASVPGTGGSYEQYF
>TRBV15|TRBJ2-3|14
CATSRDAGADTQYF
>TRBV6-5|TRBJ2-1|12
CASSYSGHEQFF
>TRBV11-2|TRBJ2-2|12
CASNPNTGELFF
>TRBV6-1|TRBJ2-3|17
CASTVTSGFQLTDTQYF
>TRBV12-3/TRBV12-4|TRBJ2-3|15
CASSLQGISTDTQYF
>TRBV11-1|TRBJ2-3|18
CASSLTAVGDGVTDTQYF
>TRBV5-1|TRBJ2-5|14
CASSPSGSGETQYF
>TRBV10-2|TRBJ1-6|16
CASSESRNKIDSPLHF